This TCR beta chain was found in a study of blood T cell repertoires in COVID-19. About the study: COVID-19 samples from acute and convalescent phases originated in the United States, Italy and Spain. Nucleic acid was either cDNA or gDNA, and it came from T cells, B-cell-depleted T cells, or PBMCs.

In the original analysis: Amplification with reference gene primers provided the estimates of nucleated cell counts. The method was immunoSEQ multiplex PCR; TCRdb's version includes in-frame clones alone and lacks a portion of them. V and J calls plus clone size are reproduced from that table; the DNA served to infer D and trimming. This sample has fewer than 300,000 clones, with around 81% found just once. The CDR3 runs 13 residues. The germline CDR1 and CDR2 sequences are WSHSY and SAAADI. V was shortened by 2 bases and J by 7 bases, with 11 bases between the two germline ends. V is TRBV10-2 and J is TRBJ1-2; D gene ambiguous. This TCR was sampled from an older woman with active or convalescent COVID-19. Sequenced sample: peripheral blood. The chain's CDR3 is CASSELRLAGYTF. CDR3 sequence (DNA): TGCGCCAGCAGTGAGCTCAGATTGGCTGGCTACACCTTC.